These 13 T cell receptor beta chains share one sample of origin, sequenced in a study of T cell clonality in common variable immunodeficiency. Clones were read by immunoSEQ multiplex PCR, and TCRdb kept only the in-frame ones, dropping some. The sample holds tens of thousands of clones, and no clone turns up only once. The material sequenced was peripheral blood mononuclear cells. These receptors were collected from a person between 18 and 70 years old in good health.

The table lists this clone with many counts. The DNA ends 3 residues before the CDR3 does, and the rest of the CDR3 is filled in from the germline J gene. The chain joins TRBV29-1 to TRBJ1-1; D remains ambiguous. CDR1 and CDR2 from the germline V gene are SQVTM and ANQGSEA. The CDR3 covers 14 residues. Trimming pared 6 bases from V and 1 base from J, leaving 15 bases between. CDR3 in amino acids: CSVLDSAGNTEAFF. CDR3 DNA (partial): TGCAGCGTCCTAGACTCTGCGGGGAACACTGAA.

This clone showed up many times. The DNA read from the CDR3 is TGTGCCAGCTCACTCTCGACAGGGGTGGTCAAAAACATT. Protein: CASSLSTGVVKNI. In full, the CDR3 reads CASSLSTGVVKNIQYF. The V gene is TRBV18, the J gene TRBJ2-4; 8 nucleotides agree with TRBD1. The read terminates 3 residues before the CDR3 end, so the remaining end is supplied by the germline J gene. CDR3 size: 16 residues. With V trimmed by 4 bases and J by 3 bases, 8 bases remained unmatched. Germline CDR1 and CDR2: KGHSH and LQKENI.

This clone was counted between two and nine times. The sequenced fragment ends 3 residues before the CDR3 boundary, so the rest is inferred from the germline J gene. This sequence joins TRBV2 and TRBJ2-4, with 11 bases that match TRBD1. The CDR3 totals 16 residues. Germline V gives CDR1 SNHLY, CDR2 FYNNEI. The sequenced part of the CDR3 DNA is TGTGCCAGCCAGCCTCTTGGGACAGGGGGGGACTATGGT. It translates to CASQPLGTGGDYG. The CDR3, in full, reads CASQPLGTGGDYGQYF. Full variable domain (missing parts from reference TRBV2 and TRBJ2-4): EPEVTQTPSHQVTQMGQEVILRCVPISNHLYFYWYRQILGQKVEFLVSFYNNEISEKSEIFDDQFSVERPDGSNFTLKIRSTKLEDSAMYFCASQPLGTGGDYGQYFGAGTRLSVL.

This clone was detected ten times or more. The read ends 3 residues early relative to the CDR3; the germline J gene fills the gap. V gene TRBV7-4 combines with J gene TRBJ2-3; 9 bases align to TRBD1. Germline CDR1 reads SGHVT; CDR2 reads SQSDAQ. The CDR3 is 14 residues long. J lost 4 bases, V lost 9 bases, and 8 bases had no gene match. The covered CDR3 bases are TGTGCCAGGGGTGGGACAGGGAAAGCAGATACG. It encodes CARGGTGKADT. The complete CDR3 protein is CARGGTGKADTQYF.

This clone was detected ten times or more. The DNA ends 3 residues before the CDR3 does, and the rest of the CDR3 is filled in from the germline J gene. The gene calls are TRBV5-1 and TRBJ2-7, with 10 bases aligning to TRBD1. Germline CDR1 SGHRS, CDR2 YFSETQ. This CDR3 has 14 residues. The ends lost 4 bases at V and 5 bases at J; junction bases unmatched: 6. The CDR3 is CASSLDRGGDEQYF. The CDR3 DNA, read in part, is TGCGCCAGCAGCCTGGACAGGGGGGGGGACGAG.

This clone was picked up a small number of times. The read falls 3 residues short of the CDR3 end, and the missing part is taken from the germline J gene. The chain employs TRBV30 and TRBJ2-4; D is perhaps TRBD1 (8 bases). Germline loops: CDR1 GTSNPN, CDR2 SVGIG (reference sequence). CDR3 length: 13 amino acids. CDR3 DNA (partial): TGTGCCTGGAGTGCGGGGGGACAGGCTGGT. This translates into CAWSAGGQAG. The entire CDR3 reads CAWSAGGQAGQYF.

This clone was found many times. Partial CDR3 DNA: TGCAGCTTGGTAGGGGGAGGGGAAGTCTATGGC. The encoded protein is CSLVGGGEVYG. The CDR3 reads in full as CSLVGGGEVYGYTF. V gene TRBV29-1 combines with J gene TRBJ1-2; a weak D match, TRBD1 (6 bases). With the read ending 3 residues before the CDR3 end, the germline J gene is used to fill in that end. V lost 8 bases and J lost 4, with 20 bases in between. This CDR3 region has 14 residues. CDR1 SQVTM and CDR2 ANQGSEA come from the germline V gene. The entire variable domain, with the rest obtained from reference TRBV29-1 and TRBJ1-2, is as follows: SAVISQKPSRDICQRGTSLTIQCQVDSQVTMMFWYRQQPGQSLTLIATANQGSEATYESGFVIDKFPISRPNLTFSTLTVSNMSPEDSSIYLCSLVGGGEVYGYTFGSGTRLTVV.

This clone was seen many times. The read gets to within 3 residues of the CDR3 end, and the germline J gene fills in the rest. The chain uses TRBV11-2 and TRBJ1-6, with 7 positions matching TRBD1. Trimming removed 5 bases from V and 7 bases from J; junction bases left unmatched: 8. The CDR3 contains 15 residues. The V gene's germline CDR1 is SGHAT and CDR2 FQNNGV. The CDR3 here is CASSLGTALNSPLHF. The sequenced part of the CDR3 DNA is TGTGCCAGCAGCCTAGGGACAGCGCTAAATTCACCC.

At least ten counts were recorded for this clone. The read gets to within 3 residues of the CDR3 end, and the germline J gene fills in the rest. The V gene is TRBV18, the J gene TRBJ2-7, with no clear D. The CDR3 extends over 13 amino acids. Germline CDR1 KGHSH, CDR2 LQKENI. V dropped 1 base and J dropped 3 bases, with 7 bases sitting between them. The DNA read from the CDR3 is TGTGCCAGCTCACCACTTAAGGGCTACGAG. It translates to CASSPLKGYE. The whole CDR3 protein reads CASSPLKGYEQYF.

This clone was observed a handful of times. The CDR3 end lies 3 residues beyond the end of the read and is filled in from the germline J gene. The J gene is TRBJ1-2, the V gene TRBV30; D might be TRBD1 (5 bases). The CDR3 length is 12 residues. Germline CDR1 and CDR2: GTSNPN and SVGIG (reference sequence). CDR3 amino acids: CAGMGGSYDYTF. The sequenced CDR3 bases are TGTGCCGGAATGGGGGGTTCCTACGAC.

This clone was seen more than once but under ten times. The read ends 3 residues shy of where the CDR3 ends; the end is completed using the germline J gene. The chain uses TRBV20-1 and TRBJ2-3; TRBD2 aligns across 11 bases. The V gene's germline CDR1 is DFQATT and CDR2 SNEGSKA (reference sequence). CDR3 size: 19 residues. The sequenced part of the CDR3 DNA is TGCAGTGCTATAGGGGGAAAGGGGCTAGCGGGGGGCCCCCAAGAGACG. This translates into CSAIGGKGLAGGPQET. The whole CDR3 sequence reads CSAIGGKGLAGGPQETQYF.

This clone was picked up many times. CDR3 residues: CASSSGTANNSPLHF. CDR3 bases read: TGTGCCAGCTCATCCGGGACAGCTAATAATTCACCC. The J gene is TRBJ1-6, the V gene TRBV18; TRBD1 matches 7 bases. The read ends 3 residues early relative to the CDR3; the germline J gene fills the gap. This CDR3 is 15 amino acids long. Per germline, CDR1 KGHSH and CDR2 LQKENI. V trimming: 5 bases; J trimming: 5 bases; junction bases outside the gene matches: 6.

This clone was observed at least ten times. With the read ending 3 residues before the CDR3 end, the germline J gene is used to fill in that end. V is TRBV5-1 and J is TRBJ2-6; D possibly corresponds to TRBD1 (8 bases). Trimming took off 1 base at V and 0 bases at J, with 14 bases between the two ends. The CDR3 runs 18 residues. The germline V gene encodes CDR1 SGHRS and CDR2 YFSETQ. The CDR3 here is CASSLTGGLLSGANVLTF. The covered CDR3 bases are TGCGCCAGCAGCTTGACAGGGGGACTACTCTCTGGGGCCAACGTC.